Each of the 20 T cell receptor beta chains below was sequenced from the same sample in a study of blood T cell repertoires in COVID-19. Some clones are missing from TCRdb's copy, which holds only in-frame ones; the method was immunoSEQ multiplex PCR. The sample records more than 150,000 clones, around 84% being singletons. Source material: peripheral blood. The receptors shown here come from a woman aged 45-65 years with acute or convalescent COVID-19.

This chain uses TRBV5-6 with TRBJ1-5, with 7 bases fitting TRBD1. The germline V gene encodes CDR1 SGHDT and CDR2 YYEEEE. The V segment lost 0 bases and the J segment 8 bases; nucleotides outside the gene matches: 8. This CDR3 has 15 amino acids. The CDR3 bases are TGTGCCAGCAGCTTGGGTGTAGGGGGCCCCGAGCCCCAGCATTTT. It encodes CASSLGVGGPEPQHF.

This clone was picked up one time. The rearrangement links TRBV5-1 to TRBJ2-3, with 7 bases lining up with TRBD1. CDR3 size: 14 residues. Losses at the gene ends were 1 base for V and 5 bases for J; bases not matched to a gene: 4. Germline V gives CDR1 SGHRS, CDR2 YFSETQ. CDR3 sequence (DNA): TGCGCCAGCAGCTTGACAGGGGCGGGAGATACGCAGTATTTT. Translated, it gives CASSLTGAGDTQYF. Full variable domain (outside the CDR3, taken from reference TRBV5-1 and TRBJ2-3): KAGVTQTPRYLIKTRGQQVTLSCSPISGHRSVSWYQQTPGQGLQFLFEYFSETQRNKGNFPGRFSGRQFSNSRSEMNVSTLELGDSALYLCASSLTGAGDTQYFGPGTRLTVL.

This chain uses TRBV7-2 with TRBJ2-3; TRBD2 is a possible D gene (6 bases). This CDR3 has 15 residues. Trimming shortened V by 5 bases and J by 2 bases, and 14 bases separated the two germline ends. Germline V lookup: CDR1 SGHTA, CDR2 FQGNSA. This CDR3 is CASSKGLINTDTQYF. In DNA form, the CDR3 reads TGTGCCAGCAGCAAGGGACTCATAAACACAGATACGCAGTATTTT.

The CDR3 DNA is TGTGCCAGCAGTGATCGTAGAATAAACATTCAGTACTTC. Protein product: CASSDRRINIQYF. V gene TRBV2 combines with J gene TRBJ2-4; D unclear. V dropped 3 bases and J dropped 6 bases, with 9 bases sitting between them. CDR1 and CDR2 from the germline V gene are SNHLY and FYNNEI. This CDR3 contains 13 residues.

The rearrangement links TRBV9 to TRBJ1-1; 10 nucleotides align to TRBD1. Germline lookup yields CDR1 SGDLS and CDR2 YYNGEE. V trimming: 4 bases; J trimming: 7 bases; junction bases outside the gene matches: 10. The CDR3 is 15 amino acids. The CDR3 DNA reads TGTGCCAGCAGCAAGGGACAGGGGCCGTTGGGTGAAGCTTTCTTT. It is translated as CASSKGQGPLGEAFF.

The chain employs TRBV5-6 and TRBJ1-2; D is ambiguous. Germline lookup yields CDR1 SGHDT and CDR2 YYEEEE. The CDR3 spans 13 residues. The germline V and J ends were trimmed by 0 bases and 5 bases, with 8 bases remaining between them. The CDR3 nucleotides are TGTGCCAGCAGCTTGGAGGCACAGTATGGCTACACCTTC. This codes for CASSLEAQYGYTF.

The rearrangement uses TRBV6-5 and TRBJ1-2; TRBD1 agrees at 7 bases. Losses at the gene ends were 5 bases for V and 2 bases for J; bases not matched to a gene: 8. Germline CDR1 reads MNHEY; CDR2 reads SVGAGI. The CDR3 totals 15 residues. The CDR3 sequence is CASSPESGQNYGYTF. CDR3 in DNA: TGTGCCAGCAGTCCAGAGTCGGGACAGAACTATGGCTACACCTTC.

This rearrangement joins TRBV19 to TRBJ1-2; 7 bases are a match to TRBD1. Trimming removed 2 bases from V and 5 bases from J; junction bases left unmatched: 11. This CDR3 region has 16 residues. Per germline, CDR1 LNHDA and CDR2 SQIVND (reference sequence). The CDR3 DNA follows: TGTGCCAGTAGTATACAGGCAGGGGGTGCTGAGTATGGCTACACCTTC. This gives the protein CASSIQAGGAEYGYTF.

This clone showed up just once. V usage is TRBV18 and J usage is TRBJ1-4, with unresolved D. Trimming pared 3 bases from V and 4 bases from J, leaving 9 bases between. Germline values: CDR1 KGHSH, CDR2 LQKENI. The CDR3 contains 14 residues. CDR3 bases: TGTGCCAGCTCACCTCCCAGGATTAATGAAAAACTGTTTTTT. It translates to CASSPPRINEKLFF.

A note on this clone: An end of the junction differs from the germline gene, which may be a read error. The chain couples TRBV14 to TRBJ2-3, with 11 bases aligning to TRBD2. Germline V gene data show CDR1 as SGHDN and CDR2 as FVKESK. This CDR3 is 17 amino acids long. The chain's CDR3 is CANSQLTSGKSTDTQYF. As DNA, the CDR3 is TGTGCCAACAGCCAACTGACTAGCGGGAAGAGCACAGATACGCAGTATTTT. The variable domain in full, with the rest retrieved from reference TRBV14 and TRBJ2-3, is EAGVTQFPSHSVIEKGQTVTLRCDPISGHDNLYWYRRVMGKEIKFLLHFVKESKQDESGMPNNRFLAERTGGTYSTLKVQPAELEDSGVYFCANSQLTSGKSTDTQYFGPGTRLTVL.

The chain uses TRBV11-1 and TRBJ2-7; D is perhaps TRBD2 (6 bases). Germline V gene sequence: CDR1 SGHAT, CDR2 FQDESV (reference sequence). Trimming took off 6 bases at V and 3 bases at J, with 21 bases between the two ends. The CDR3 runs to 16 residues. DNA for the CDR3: TGTGCCAGCAGGTGGGGTTGTTGGCGGGAAGGCTACGAGCAGTACTTC. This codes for CASRWGCWREGYEQYF.

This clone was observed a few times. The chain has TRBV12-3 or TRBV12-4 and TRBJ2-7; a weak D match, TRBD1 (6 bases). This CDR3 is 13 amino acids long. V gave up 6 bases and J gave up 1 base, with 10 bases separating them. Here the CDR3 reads CASSWGQSYEQYF. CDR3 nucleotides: TGTGCCAGCAGCTGGGGGCAATCCTACGAGCAGTACTTC.

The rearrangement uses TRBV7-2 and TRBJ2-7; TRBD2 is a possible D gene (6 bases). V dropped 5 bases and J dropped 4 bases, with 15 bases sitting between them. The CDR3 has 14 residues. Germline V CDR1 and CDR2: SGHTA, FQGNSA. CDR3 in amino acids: CASSDSGTLYEQYF. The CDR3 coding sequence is TGTGCCAGCAGCGATAGCGGTACACTTTACGAGCAGTACTTC.

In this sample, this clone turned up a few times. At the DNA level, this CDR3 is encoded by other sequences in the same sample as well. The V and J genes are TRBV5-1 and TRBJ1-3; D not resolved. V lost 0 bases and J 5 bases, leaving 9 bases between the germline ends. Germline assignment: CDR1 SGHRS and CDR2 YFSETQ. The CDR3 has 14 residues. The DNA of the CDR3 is TGCGCCAGCAGCTTGGATAGAGGGAGAAACACCATATATTTT. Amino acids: CASSLDRGRNTIYF.

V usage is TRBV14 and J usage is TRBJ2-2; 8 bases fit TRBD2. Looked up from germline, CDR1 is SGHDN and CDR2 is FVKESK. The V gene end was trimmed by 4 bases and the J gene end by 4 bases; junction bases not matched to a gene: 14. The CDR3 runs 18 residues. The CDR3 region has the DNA TGTGCCAGCAGCCCTTTCCCGCGGACTAGCTTTGGCACCGGGGAGCTGTTTTTT. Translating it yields CASSPFPRTSFGTGELFF.

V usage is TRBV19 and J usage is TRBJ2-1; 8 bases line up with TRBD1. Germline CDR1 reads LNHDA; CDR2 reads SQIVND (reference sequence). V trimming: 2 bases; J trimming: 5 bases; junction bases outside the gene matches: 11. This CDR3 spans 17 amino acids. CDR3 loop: CASSIMGTGSINNEQFF. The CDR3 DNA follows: TGTGCCAGTAGTATAATGGGGACAGGATCCATCAACAATGAGCAGTTCTTC. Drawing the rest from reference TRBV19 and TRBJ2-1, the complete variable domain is DGGITQSPKYLFRKEGQNVTLSCEQNLNHDAMYWYRQDPGQGLRLIYYSQIVNDFQKGDIAEGYSVSREKKESFPLTVTSAQKNPTAFYLCASSIMGTGSINNEQFFGPGTRLTVL.

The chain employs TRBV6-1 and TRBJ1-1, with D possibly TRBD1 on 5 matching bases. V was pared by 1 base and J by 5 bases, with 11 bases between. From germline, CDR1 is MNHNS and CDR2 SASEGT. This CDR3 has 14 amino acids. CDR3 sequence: CASSEEGSGTEAFF. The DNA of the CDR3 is TGTGCCAGCAGTGAAGAGGGGTCGGGTACTGAAGCTTTCTTT.

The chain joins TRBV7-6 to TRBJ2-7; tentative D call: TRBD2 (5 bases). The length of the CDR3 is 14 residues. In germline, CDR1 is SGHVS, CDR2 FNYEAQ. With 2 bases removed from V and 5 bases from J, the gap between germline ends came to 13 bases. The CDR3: CASSLPVGVNEQYF. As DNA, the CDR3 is TGTGCCAGCAGCTTACCCGTCGGGGTAAACGAGCAGTACTTC.

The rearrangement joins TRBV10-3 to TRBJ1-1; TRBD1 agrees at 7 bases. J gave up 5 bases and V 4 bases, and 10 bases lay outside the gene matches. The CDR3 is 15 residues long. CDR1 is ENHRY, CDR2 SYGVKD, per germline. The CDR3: CAISGFRQGGTEAFF. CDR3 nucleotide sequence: TGTGCCATCAGTGGCTTTAGACAGGGCGGGACTGAAGCTTTCTTT.

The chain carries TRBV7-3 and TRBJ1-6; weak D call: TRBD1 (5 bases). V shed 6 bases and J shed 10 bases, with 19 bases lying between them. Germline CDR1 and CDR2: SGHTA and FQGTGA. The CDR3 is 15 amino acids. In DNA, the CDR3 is TGTGCCAGCAGTACGGCTCAGGGATTCGGCTCACCCCTCCACTTT. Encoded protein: CASSTAQGFGSPLHF.